This T cell receptor beta chain emerged from a study of T cells in localized non-small cell lung cancer. Study outcomes and limitations: Because only a single region of the tumor was sequenced, heterogeneity remains possible.

This clone was seen more than once but under ten times. Its antigen is as yet unknown. The repertoire was sequenced with immunoSEQ multiplex PCR; TCRdb's copy has only in-frame clones and lacks some. There are about 75,000 clones in the sample; approximately 80% occur only once, and roughly 9% lies in the top ten. The input for sequencing was peripheral blood, taken before any cancer treatment. The source of this sequence is an older female donor with stage I lung adenocarcinoma.

For the CDR3, the DNA is TGTGCCAGCAGCTTAGACGCTAGCGGATACGAGCAGTACTTC. This gives the protein CASSLDASGYEQYF. This chain joins TRBV7-2 and TRBJ2-7; 7 bases match TRBD2. Trimming at V came to 1 base and at J to 4 bases, leaving 4 bases not matched to a gene. Germline CDR1 and CDR2: SGHTA and FQGNSA. The CDR3 has 14 amino acids. Full variable domain (outside the CDR3, taken from reference TRBV7-2 and TRBJ2-7): GAGVSQSPSNKVTEKGKDVELRCDPISGHTALYWYRQSLGQGLEFLIYFQGNSAPDKSGLPSDRFSAERTGGSVSTLTIQRTQQEDSAVYLCASSLDASGYEQYFGPGTRLTVT.